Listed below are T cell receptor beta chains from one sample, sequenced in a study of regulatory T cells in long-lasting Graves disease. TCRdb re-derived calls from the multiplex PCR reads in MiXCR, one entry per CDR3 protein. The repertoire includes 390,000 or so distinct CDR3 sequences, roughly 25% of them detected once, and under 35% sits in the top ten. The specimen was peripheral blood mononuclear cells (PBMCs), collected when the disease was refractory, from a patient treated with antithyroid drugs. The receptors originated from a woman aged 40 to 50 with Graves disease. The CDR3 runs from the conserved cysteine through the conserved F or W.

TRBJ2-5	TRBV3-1	CASSQAYSRSSRSKETQYF
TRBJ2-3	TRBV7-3	CASSLTGGAADTQYF
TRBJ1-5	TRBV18	CASSPQGQGAPQHF
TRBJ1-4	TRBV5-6	CASSLMTAGNEKLFF
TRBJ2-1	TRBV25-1	CASSSARGLEQFF
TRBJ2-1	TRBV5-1	CASSGVSYNEQFF
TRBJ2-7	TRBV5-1	CASSWGDRDRREQYF
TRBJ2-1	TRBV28	CASSLSGRDNEQFF
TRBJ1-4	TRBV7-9	CATETDEKLFF
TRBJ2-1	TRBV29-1	CSVDATTAGGEQFF
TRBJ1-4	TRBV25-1	CASSEMSATNEKLFF
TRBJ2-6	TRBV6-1	CASSEGSWRGANVLTF
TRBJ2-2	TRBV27	CASTLSVTGELFF
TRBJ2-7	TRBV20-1	CSARSRTGPGYEQYF
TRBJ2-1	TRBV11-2	CASSLGAEQFF
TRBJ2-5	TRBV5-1	CASSLGTSGFQETQYF
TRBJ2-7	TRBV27	CATMTGGGEQYF
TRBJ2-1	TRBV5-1	CASSLGTPPAGNEQFF
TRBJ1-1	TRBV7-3	CASSLARGTEAFF
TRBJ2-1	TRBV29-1	CSGGQHEQFF
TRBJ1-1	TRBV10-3	CATTGNQDTEAFF
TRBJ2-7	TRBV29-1	CSVVDRNYEQYF
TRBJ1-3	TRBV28	CASSLGRFSGNTIYF
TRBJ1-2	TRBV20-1	CSASADISGGYTF
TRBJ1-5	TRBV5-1	CASSIDSFNQPQHF
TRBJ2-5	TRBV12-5	CASGHQPGTGGPRETQYF
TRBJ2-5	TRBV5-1	CASSWGDGRKETQYF
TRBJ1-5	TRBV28	CASSLTGRVNQPQHF
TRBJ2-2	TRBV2	CASSEKHYTGELFF
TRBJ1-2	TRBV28	CASSDGEPVGYTF
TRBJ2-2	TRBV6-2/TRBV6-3	CASRRAGELFF
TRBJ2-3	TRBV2	CASIGHLTDTQYF
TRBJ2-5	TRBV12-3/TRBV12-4	CASSRTQTAEETQYF
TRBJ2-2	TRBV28	CASSPTIILWVTGELFF
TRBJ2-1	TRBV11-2	CASSHDGSGSLSSYNEQFF
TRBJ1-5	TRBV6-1	CASSEFFQPQHF
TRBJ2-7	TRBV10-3	CAISDRADYEQYF
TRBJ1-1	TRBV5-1	CASSPTRVGKNTEAFF
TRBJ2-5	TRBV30	CAWTRGLETQYF
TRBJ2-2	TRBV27	CASTVWTGGSNTGELFF
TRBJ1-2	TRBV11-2	CASSSRDRGLNGYTF
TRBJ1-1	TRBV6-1	CASRLSLNTEAFF
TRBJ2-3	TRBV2	CASQATGWDTQYF
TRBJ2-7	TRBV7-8	CASSLGTSDYEQYF
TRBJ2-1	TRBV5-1	CASSLNGRTYNEQFF
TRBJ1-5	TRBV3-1	CASSLDRYSNQPQHF
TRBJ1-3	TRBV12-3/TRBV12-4	CASSHRGLGGTIYF
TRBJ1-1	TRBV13	CASSSALKKNTEAFF
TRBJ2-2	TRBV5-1	CASSLARSNTGELFF
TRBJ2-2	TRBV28	CASRARGTGELFF
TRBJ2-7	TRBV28	CASSLPAVSYEQYF